This TCR beta chain appears in the sequencing data of a study of OX40 agonist ivuxolimab in advanced cancers. Study in general: Ivuxolimab, an agonistic anti-OX40 (CD134) antibody, was given to patients. Partial responses occurred in three patients (one hepatocellular carcinoma, two cutaneous melanoma).

V lost 1 base, J lost 7 bases, and 12 bases lay in between. Per the germline V gene, CDR1 is LGHNA and CDR2 is YSLEER. The CDR3 loop spans 14 amino acids. Any history of autoimmune disease or systemic immunosuppression disqualified patients. TCRdb keeps only in-frame clones here, not all; method: immunoSEQ multiplex PCR. The table lists roughly 40,000 clones, 70% to 85% of them singletons. The TCR sequence derives from an adult with an advanced solid tumor such as melanoma, head and neck, liver or kidney cancer. Sequenced here: CD4+ or CD8+ T cells sorted from blood, sampled in a trial of the OX40 agonist ivuxolimab. This chain uses TRBV4-3 with TRBJ2-3; no clear D. The CDR3 DNA sequence: TGCGCCAGCAGCCAAGTGGTTAAGGGTTATACGCAGTATTTT. It codes for CASSQVVKGYTQYF.